Listed here are 30 T cell receptor beta chains from one sample, sequenced in a study of blood T cell repertoires in COVID-19 (dated by TCRdb to 2020 to 2022). Library preparation was by the immunoSEQ multiplex PCR assay. TCRdb's version of the immuneACCESS table is confined to in-frame rearrangements and falls short of the full clone set. An unresolved V gene accounts for under half of the shortfall where checked; the remainder is of unknown origin. Here the sample has some 210,000 clones; 80% to 90% occur a single time. Of the sample, 2.5% to 3.5% is held by the ten largest clones. Sample: peripheral blood. These receptors originate from a man aged 45-65 years with active or convalescent COVID-19.

The V gene is TRBV9, the J gene TRBJ1-2; no firm D call. Germline V lookup: CDR1 SGDLS, CDR2 YYNGEE. The CDR3 is 17 residues long. The ends were cut back, 3 bases at V and 6 bases at J, with 24 bases in the middle. DNA of the CDR3: TGTGCCAGCAGCGGGGCCCACCCCCCGCTTTGGGAGGATGGCTACACCTTC. This encodes CASSGAHPPLWEDGYTF.

V usage is TRBV2 and J usage is TRBJ2-7; 9 bases map to TRBD2. The trim removed 7 bases at V and 2 bases at J, leaving 9 bases unmatched. Germline V gives CDR1 SNHLY, CDR2 FYNNEI. This CDR3 is 15 amino acids long. In nucleotides, the CDR3 is TGTGCCAGCAACAAACAGACTAGCGGTCCCTACGAGCAGTACTTC. Translating gives CASNKQTSGPYEQYF.

The gene calls are TRBV10-3 and TRBJ2-7; D is ambiguous. CDR1 and CDR2 (germline): ENHRY, SYGVKD. The CDR3 has 11 residues. Trimming pared 6 bases from V and 0 bases from J, leaving 3 bases between. The CDR3 loop reads CAISHSYEQYF. CDR3 in DNA: TGTGCCATCAGCCACTCCTACGAGCAGTACTTC.

CDR3 DNA sequence: TGTGCCAGCAGCGTGACTAGCGGGGGGGTTCACACAGATACGCAGTATTTT. Translating it yields CASSVTSGGVHTDTQYF. The chain combines TRBV12-1 with TRBJ2-3; the table calls TRBD2, which could not be checked here. TRBV12-1 is a documented pseudogene. This CDR3 contains 17 residues.

The chain couples TRBV9 to TRBJ1-4; 9 bases map to TRBD1. Trimming cost V 4 bases and J 10 bases; bases outside gene matches: 8. CDR1 is SGDLS and CDR2 is YYNGEE in the germline V gene. The CDR3 consists of 14 residues. The CDR3 nucleotides read TGTGCCAGCAGCACCGGGACAGGGCAAGGAAAACTGTTTTTT. This sequence encodes CASSTGTGQGKLFF.

This clone was picked up one time. The chain carries TRBV3-1 (or the pseudogene TRBV3-2) and TRBJ1-1; D uncertain. The CDR3 contains 15 residues. Trimming removed 4 bases at V and 4 bases at J, with 16 bases between. Germline values: CDR1 LGHDT, CDR2 YNNKEL (reference sequence). This chain's CDR3 is CASSRRGGSFTEAFF. The CDR3 coding sequence is TGTGCCAGCAGCCGTCGGGGAGGATCCTTCACTGAAGCTTTCTTT.

The chain has TRBV7-9 and TRBJ2-1; 9 bases map to TRBD2. V lost 2 bases and J lost 9; bases outside the gene matches: 11. The CDR3 contains 16 residues. Germline V gives CDR1 SEHNR, CDR2 FQNEAQ (reference sequence). CDR3 amino acids: CASSLSAGGLGPEQFF. The CDR3 DNA follows: TGTGCCAGCAGCTTATCGGCGGGAGGGCTGGGCCCTGAGCAGTTCTTC. Supplemented by reference TRBV7-9 and TRBJ2-1, the full variable domain reads DTGVSQNPRHKITKRGQNVTFRCDPISEHNRLYWYRQTLGQGPEFLTYFQNEAQLEKSRLLSDRFSAERPKGSFSTLEIQRTEQGDSAMYLCASSLSAGGLGPEQFFGPGTRLTVL.

The rearrangement uses TRBV7-8 and TRBJ2-7, with D possibly TRBD2 on 6 matching bases. Trimming removed 0 bases from V and 0 bases from J, with 9 bases in between. The CDR3 totals 15 residues. Germline V gene sequence: CDR1 SGHVS, CDR2 FQNEAQ. The CDR3 loop is CASSLAQRASYEQYF. The CDR3 DNA reads TGTGCCAGCAGCTTAGCCCAGCGGGCCTCCTACGAGCAGTACTTC.

CDR3 bases: TGTGCCAGCAGTTGGGTCGGACAGACGCTCTACGAGCAGTACTTC. Amino acids: CASSWVGQTLYEQYF. The gene calls are TRBV28 and TRBJ2-7, with a weak D call TRBD1 (6 bases). Germline values: CDR1 MDHEN, CDR2 SYDVKM. This CDR3 has 15 amino acids. The germline V and J ends were trimmed by 4 bases and 3 bases, with 16 bases remaining between them.

The chain joins TRBV5-1 to TRBJ2-5, with TRBD2 as a possible D gene (5 bases). The V gene lost 2 bases and the J gene lost 5 bases, with 19 bases spanning the gap. Per the germline V gene, CDR1 is SGHRS and CDR2 is YFSETQ. The CDR3 length is 16 residues. The CDR3 coding sequence is TGCGCCAGCAGCTTAAAAATCGGGCGATCGGGGGAGACCCAGTACTTC. Protein product: CASSLKIGRSGETQYF.

This rearrangement joins TRBV3-1 (or the pseudogene TRBV3-2) to TRBJ2-7; tentative D call: TRBD2 (6 bases). The CDR3 is 16 amino acids. V lost 4 bases and J 0 bases, leaving 16 bases between the germline ends. In germline, CDR1 is LGHDT, CDR2 YNNKEL (reference sequence). CDR3 residues: CASSLRAGTYSYEQYF. CDR3 nucleotides: TGTGCCAGCAGCCTTAGGGCCGGGACTTACTCCTACGAGCAGTACTTC.

The genes are TRBV7-9 and TRBJ2-7; 10 bases match TRBD1. The CDR3 is 15 amino acids. After removal of 5 bases from V and 3 bases from J, the junction contained 7 bases not matched to a gene. The germline V gene has CDR1 SEHNR and CDR2 FQNEAQ (reference sequence). The CDR3 protein is CASSETGTGVYEQYF. CDR3 nucleotides: TGTGCCAGCAGCGAGACGGGGACAGGGGTCTACGAGCAGTACTTC. The entire variable domain, with the rest obtained from reference TRBV7-9 and TRBJ2-7, is as follows: DTGVSQNPRHKITKRGQNVTFRCDPISEHNRLYWYRQTLGQGPEFLTYFQNEAQLEKSRLLSDRFSAERPKGSFSTLEIQRTEQGDSAMYLCASSETGTGVYEQYFGPGTRLTVT.

The sample holds one count of this clone. The gene calls are TRBV7-9 and TRBJ2-3, with D unresolved. Trimming removed 8 bases from V and 2 bases from J, with 20 bases in between. The germline CDR1 and CDR2 sequences are SEHNR and FQNEAQ (reference sequence). The CDR3 runs 16 residues. CDR3 coding DNA: TGTGCCAGCCATCGCATCAGGCACACCTTCACAGATACGCAGTATTTT. It specifies CASHRIRHTFTDTQYF.

The chain couples TRBV19 to TRBJ1-6; D is perhaps TRBD1 (5 bases). Germline CDR1 and CDR2: LNHDA and SQIVND (reference sequence). The length of the CDR3 is 16 residues. The ends were cut back, 7 bases at V and 5 bases at J, with 18 bases in the middle. The CDR3 loop is CASNWGPGLNNSPLHF. CDR3 in DNA: TGTGCCAGTAATTGGGGCCCGGGACTGAATAATTCACCCCTCCACTTT.

V and J are TRBV5-6 and TRBJ1-6, with D possibly being TRBD1 (6 bases). With 2 bases removed from V and 8 bases from J, the gap between germline ends came to 14 bases. CDR1 SGHDT and CDR2 YYEEEE come from the germline V gene. This CDR3 spans 15 amino acids. The chain's CDR3 is CASSFHRDVDSPLHF. The CDR3 bases are TGTGCCAGCAGCTTCCACAGGGATGTTGATTCACCCCTCCACTTT.

The chain employs TRBV27 and TRBJ1-2; D unresolved. Trimming pared 6 bases from V and 3 bases from J, leaving 14 bases between. Germline loops: CDR1 MNHEY, CDR2 SMNVEV (reference sequence). The CDR3 contains 14 residues. CDR3 in amino acids: CASRERMDDYGYTF. The DNA for the CDR3 is TGTGCCAGCAGGGAGCGGATGGACGACTATGGCTACACCTTC.

The V and J genes are TRBV30 and TRBJ1-1; tentatively, D is TRBD1 (6 bases). Germline V CDR1 and CDR2: GTSNPN, SVGIG (reference sequence). Trimming cost V 1 base and J 2 bases, with 8 bases left between them. This CDR3 contains 13 residues. The CDR3 bases are TGTGCCTGGAGTGGACAGGTTAACACTGAAGCTTTCTTT. It yields the protein CAWSGQVNTEAFF.

The chain recombines TRBV10-3 with TRBJ2-2; 9 bases line up with TRBD1. From germline, CDR1 is ENHRY and CDR2 SYGVKD. CDR3 length: 16 residues. V lost 7 bases and J lost 6; bases outside the gene matches: 12. This CDR3 reads CAITSGGTGRPGELFF. As DNA, the CDR3 is TGTGCCATCACCTCAGGGGGGACAGGGAGGCCCGGGGAGCTGTTTTTT.

The chain couples TRBV6-5 to TRBJ2-7, with D perhaps matching TRBD2 (6 bases). Per the germline V gene, CDR1 is MNHEY and CDR2 is SVGAGI. The CDR3 is made up of 14 amino acids. V was clipped by 7 bases and J by 1 base, with 14 bases between them. The CDR3 here is CASTQQEGSYEQYF. In DNA, the CDR3 is TGTGCCAGCACCCAGCAGGAGGGATCCTACGAGCAGTACTTC.

The V call is TRBV6-5, the J call TRBJ1-5; perhaps TRBD1 as D (6 bases). Per the germline V gene, CDR1 is MNHEY and CDR2 is SVGAGI. The V gene lost 7 bases and the J gene lost 5 bases, with 12 bases spanning the gap. The length of the CDR3 is 13 residues. The CDR3 nucleotides are TGTGCCAGCAAGAGGACAGCCGATCAGCCCCAGCATTTT. Translating it yields CASKRTADQPQHF.

This clone was recorded only once. The chain carries TRBV19 and TRBJ1-5; 8 bases map to TRBD1. Germline CDR1 LNHDA, CDR2 SQIVND (reference sequence). The J segment lost 5 bases and the V segment lost 0 bases, leaving 6 bases of the junction unmatched. The length of the CDR3 is 16 residues. CDR3 nucleotides: TGTGCCAGTAGTATAGACCTTCGGACAGGGTATCAGCCCCAGCATTTT. As protein: CASSIDLRTGYQPQHF.

This chain uses TRBV21-1 with TRBJ1-4; the D call in the table, TRBD1, was not verified against the DNA. TRBV21-1 is designated a pseudogene. CDR3 length: 18 residues. This chain's CDR3 is CASSKTPGQGELDEKLFF. CDR3 in DNA: TGTGCCAGCAGCAAAACCCCGGGACAGGGGGAGTTGGATGAAAAACTGTTTTTT.

The chain links TRBV27 to TRBJ1-6; D perhaps matches TRBD1 (6 bases). The V end lost 6 bases, the J end lost 1 base, and 13 bases lay between the germline ends. Per germline, CDR1 MNHEY and CDR2 SMNVEV (reference sequence). The CDR3 is made up of 16 amino acids. The DNA for the CDR3 is TGTGCCAGCAGGACACAGGGTGGTTCCTATAATTCACCCCTCCACTTT. The encoded protein is CASRTQGGSYNSPLHF.

In this sample, this clone turned up a few times. This chain uses TRBV29-1 with TRBJ2-3; TRBD2 aligns across 11 bases. Per the germline V gene, CDR1 is SQVTM and CDR2 is ANQGSEA. J gave up 3 bases and V 7 bases, and 6 bases lay outside the gene matches. This CDR3 spans 14 amino acids. The CDR3 protein is CSGSGTSGTDTQYF. In nucleotides, the CDR3 is TGCAGCGGCTCCGGGACTAGCGGAACAGATACGCAGTATTTT.

The CDR3 region has the DNA TGTGCCAGCAGTGCCGGGGCCGGGGAGCTGTTTTTT. As protein: CASSAGAGELFF. The chain combines TRBV27 with TRBJ2-2; TRBD2 is a possible D gene (5 bases). Trimming left V 5 bases short and J 6 bases short, with 7 bases between. The CDR3 is 12 residues long. CDR1 is MNHEY and CDR2 is SMNVEV in the germline V gene (reference sequence).

V usage is TRBV7-2 and J usage is TRBJ2-7; TRBD1 is a possible D gene (6 bases). The germline V gene has CDR1 SGHTA and CDR2 FQGNSA. Deletions cut 5 bases from V and 2 bases from J, with 16 bases between. The CDR3 is 15 residues long. The CDR3 loop is CASSQSRTETYEQYF. CDR3 DNA: TGTGCCAGCAGCCAATCGCGGACAGAAACCTACGAGCAGTACTTC. The whole variable domain, remainder taken from reference TRBV7-2 and TRBJ2-7, is GAGVSQSPSNKVTEKGKDVELRCDPISGHTALYWYRQSLGQGLEFLIYFQGNSAPDKSGLPSDRFSAERTGGSVSTLTIQRTQQEDSAVYLCASSQSRTETYEQYFGPGTRLTVT.

The chain has TRBV30 and TRBJ1-4; possible D gene TRBD1, 6 bases. The V end was cut by 3 bases, the J end by 3 bases, with 14 bases between. The CDR3 consists of 15 residues. Germline lookup yields CDR1 GTSNPN and CDR2 SVGIG (reference sequence). CDR3: CAWRETGGSNEKLFF. Here the CDR3 DNA reads TGTGCCTGGAGGGAGACAGGCGGTTCTAATGAAAAACTGTTTTTT.

The chain has TRBV9 and TRBJ2-3; TRBD2 agrees at 12 bases. Trimming at V came to 3 bases and at J to 0 bases, leaving 14 bases not matched to a gene. The germline V gene encodes CDR1 SGDLS and CDR2 YYNGEE. This CDR3 has 20 amino acids. Here the CDR3 DNA reads TGTGCCAGCAGCGATCGGGGACTAGCGGGCTGGGGGTCTAGCACAGATACGCAGTATTTT. The encoded protein is CASSDRGLAGWGSSTDTQYF.

V and J are TRBV19 and TRBJ1-5, with D unresolved. The CDR3 consists of 11 residues. Deletions cut 6 bases from V and 9 bases from J, with 9 bases between. Germline CDR1 and CDR2: LNHDA and SQIVND (reference sequence). CDR3 region: CASRYRGPQHF. The CDR3 coding sequence is TGTGCCAGTAGGTATCGAGGGCCCCAGCATTTT. Full variable domain (missing parts from reference TRBV19 and TRBJ1-5): DGGITQSPKYLFRKEGQNVTLSCEQNLNHDAMYWYRQDPGQGLRLIYYSQIVNDFQKGDIAEGYSVSREKKESFPLTVTSAQKNPTAFYLCASRYRGPQHFGDGTRLSIL.

The V and J genes are TRBV7-2 and TRBJ2-7, with D possibly TRBD2 on 7 matching bases. With 5 bases removed from V and 0 bases from J, the gap between germline ends came to 17 bases. The germline V gene encodes CDR1 SGHTA and CDR2 FQGNSA. This CDR3 is 16 amino acids long. The CDR3 bases are TGTGCCAGCAGCCCCCCCCCGGGGGGCGGCTCCTACGAGCAGTACTTC. Residues: CASSPPPGGGSYEQYF.